This TCR beta chain was sequenced during a study of technical replicates of blood from several donors. The CDR3 is made up of 12 amino acids. Germline V gene data show CDR1 as GTSNPN and CDR2 as SVGIG (reference sequence). V was clipped by 5 bases and J by 3 bases; unmatched bases: 0. Assay: immunoSEQ multiplex PCR; the TCRdb copy retains only in-frame clones and omits some. The sample includes about 68,000 clones, 95% to 97% seen only once; the top ten take about 0.26%. Sequenced input: T cells isolated from PBMCs. This TCR was recovered from a human donor in good health. The V and J genes are TRBV30 and TRBJ2-1; 8 positions match TRBD1. CDR3 residues: CAWGTGYNEQFF. The CDR3 coding sequence is TGTGCCTGGGGGACAGGCTACAATGAGCAGTTCTTC.